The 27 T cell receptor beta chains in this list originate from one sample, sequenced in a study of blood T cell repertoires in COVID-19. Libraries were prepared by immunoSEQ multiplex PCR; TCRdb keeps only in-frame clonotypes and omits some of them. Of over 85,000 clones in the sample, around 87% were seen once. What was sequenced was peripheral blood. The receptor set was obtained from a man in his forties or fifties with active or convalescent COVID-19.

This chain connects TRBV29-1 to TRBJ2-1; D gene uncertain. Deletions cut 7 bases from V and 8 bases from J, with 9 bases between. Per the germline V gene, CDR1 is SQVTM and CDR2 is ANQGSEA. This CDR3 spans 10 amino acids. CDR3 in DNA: TGCAGCGCTGGGCGCGATGAGCAGTTCTTC. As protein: CSAGRDEQFF.

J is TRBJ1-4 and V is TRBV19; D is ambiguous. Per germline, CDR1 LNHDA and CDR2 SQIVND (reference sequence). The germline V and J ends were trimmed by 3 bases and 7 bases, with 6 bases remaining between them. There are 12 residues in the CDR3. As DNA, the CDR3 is TGTGCCAGTAGTATGTCGGTTGAAAAACTGTTTTTT. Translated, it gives CASSMSVEKLFF.

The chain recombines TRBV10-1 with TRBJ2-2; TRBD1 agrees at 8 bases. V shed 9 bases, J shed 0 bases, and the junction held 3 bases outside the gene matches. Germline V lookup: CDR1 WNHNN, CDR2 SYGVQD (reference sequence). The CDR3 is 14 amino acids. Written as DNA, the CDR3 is TGCGCCAGTTCACAGGGGGCGAACACCGGGGAGCTGTTTTTT. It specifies CASSQGANTGELFF.

The CDR3 region is CASSLQGPNTEAFF. CDR3 DNA sequence: TGTGCCAGCAGTTTACAGGGGCCGAACACTGAAGCTTTCTTT. The chain links TRBV6-5 to TRBJ1-1; 7 bases match TRBD1. Germline V CDR1 and CDR2: MNHEY, SVGAGI. V gave up 4 bases and J gave up 1 base; unmatched junction bases: 3. This CDR3 has 14 residues.

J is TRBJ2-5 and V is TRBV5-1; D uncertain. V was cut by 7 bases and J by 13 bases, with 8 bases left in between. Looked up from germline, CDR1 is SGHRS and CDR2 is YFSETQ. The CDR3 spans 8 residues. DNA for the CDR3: TGCGCCAGCCCCCACTGGTACTTC. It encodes CASPHWYF.

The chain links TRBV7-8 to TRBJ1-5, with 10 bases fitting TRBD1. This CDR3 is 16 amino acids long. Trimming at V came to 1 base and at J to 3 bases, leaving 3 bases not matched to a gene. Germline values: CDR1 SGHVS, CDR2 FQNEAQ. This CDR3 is CASSLGQGAINQPQHF. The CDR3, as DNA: TGTGCCAGCAGCTTAGGACAGGGGGCGATCAATCAGCCCCAGCATTTT.

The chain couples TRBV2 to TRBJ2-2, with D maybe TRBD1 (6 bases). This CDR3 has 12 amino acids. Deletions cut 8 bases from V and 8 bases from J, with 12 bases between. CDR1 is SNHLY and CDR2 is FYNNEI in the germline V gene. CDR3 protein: CASDQGLGELFF. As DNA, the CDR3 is TGTGCCAGCGATCAGGGGCTAGGGGAGCTGTTTTTT. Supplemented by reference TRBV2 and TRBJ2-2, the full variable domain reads EPEVTQTPSHQVTQMGQEVILRCVPISNHLYFYWYRQILGQKVEFLVSFYNNEISEKSEIFDDQFSVERPDGSNFTLKIRSTKLEDSAMYFCASDQGLGELFFGEGSRLTVL.

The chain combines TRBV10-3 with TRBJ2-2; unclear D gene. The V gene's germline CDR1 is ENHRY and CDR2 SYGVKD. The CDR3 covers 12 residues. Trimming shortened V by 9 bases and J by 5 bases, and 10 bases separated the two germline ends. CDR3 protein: CAIDPGTGELFF. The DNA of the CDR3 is TGTGCCATAGACCCAGGTACCGGGGAGCTGTTTTTT.

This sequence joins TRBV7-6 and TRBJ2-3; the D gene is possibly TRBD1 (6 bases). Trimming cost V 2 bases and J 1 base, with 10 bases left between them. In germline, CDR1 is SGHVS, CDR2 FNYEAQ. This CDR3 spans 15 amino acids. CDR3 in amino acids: CASSLQGFGTDTQYF. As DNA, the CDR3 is TGTGCCAGCAGCTTACAGGGGTTTGGCACAGATACGCAGTATTTT.

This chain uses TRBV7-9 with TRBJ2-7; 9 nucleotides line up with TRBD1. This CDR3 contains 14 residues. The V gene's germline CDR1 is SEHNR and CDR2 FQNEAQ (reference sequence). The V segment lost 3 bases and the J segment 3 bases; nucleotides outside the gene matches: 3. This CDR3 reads CASSFSTGGYEQYV. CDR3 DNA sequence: TGTGCCAGCAGCTTCTCGACAGGGGGCTACGAGCAGTACGTC.

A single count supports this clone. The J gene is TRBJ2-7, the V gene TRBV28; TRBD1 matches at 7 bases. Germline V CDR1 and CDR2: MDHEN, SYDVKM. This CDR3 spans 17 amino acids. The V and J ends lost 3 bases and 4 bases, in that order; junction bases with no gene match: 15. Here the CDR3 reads CASSFAPQGRDRYEQYF. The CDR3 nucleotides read TGTGCCAGCAGTTTCGCCCCACAGGGGCGCGATAGGTACGAGCAGTACTTC. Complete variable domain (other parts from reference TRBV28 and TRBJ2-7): DVKVTQSSRYLVKRTGEKVFLECVQDMDHENMFWYRQDPGLGLRLIYFSYDVKMKEKGDIPEGYSVSREKKERFSLILESASTNQTSMYLCASSFAPQGRDRYEQYFGPGTRLTVT.

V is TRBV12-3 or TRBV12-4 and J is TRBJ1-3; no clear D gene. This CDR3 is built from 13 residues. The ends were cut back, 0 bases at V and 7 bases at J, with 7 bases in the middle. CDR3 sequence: CASSLARYNTIYF. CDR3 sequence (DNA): TGTGCCAGCAGTTTAGCCAGATACAACACCATATATTTT.

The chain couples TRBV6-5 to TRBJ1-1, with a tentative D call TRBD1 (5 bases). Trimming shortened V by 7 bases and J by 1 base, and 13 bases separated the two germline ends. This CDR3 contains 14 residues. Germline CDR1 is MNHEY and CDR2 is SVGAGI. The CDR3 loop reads CASTPPDRNTEAFF. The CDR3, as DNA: TGTGCCAGCACCCCGCCAGACAGGAACACTGAAGCTTTCTTT.

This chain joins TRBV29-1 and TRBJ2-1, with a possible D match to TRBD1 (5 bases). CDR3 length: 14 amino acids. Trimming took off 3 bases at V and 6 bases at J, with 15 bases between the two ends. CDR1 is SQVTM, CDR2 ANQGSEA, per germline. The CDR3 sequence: CSVDRGLGSNEQFF. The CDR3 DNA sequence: TGCAGCGTTGATAGGGGTCTTGGAAGCAATGAGCAGTTCTTC.

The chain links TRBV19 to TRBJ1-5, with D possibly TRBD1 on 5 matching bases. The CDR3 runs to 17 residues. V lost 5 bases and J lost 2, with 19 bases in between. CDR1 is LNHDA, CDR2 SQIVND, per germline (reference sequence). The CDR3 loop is CASSSRQYPLGNQPQHF. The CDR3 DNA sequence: TGTGCCAGTAGTTCACGACAGTACCCCCTCGGCAATCAGCCCCAGCATTTT.

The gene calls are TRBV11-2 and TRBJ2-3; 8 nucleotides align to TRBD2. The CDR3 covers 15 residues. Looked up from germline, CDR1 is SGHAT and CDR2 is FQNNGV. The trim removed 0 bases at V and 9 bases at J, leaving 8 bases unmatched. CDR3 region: CASSLDRASGLTQYF. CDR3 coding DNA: TGTGCCAGCAGCTTAGATCGGGCTAGCGGGTTAACGCAGTATTTT.

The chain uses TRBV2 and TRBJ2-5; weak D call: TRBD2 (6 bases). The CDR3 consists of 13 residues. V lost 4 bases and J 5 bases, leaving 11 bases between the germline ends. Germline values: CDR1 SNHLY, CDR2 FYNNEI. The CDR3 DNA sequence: TGTGCCAGCAGTGTGGTAGCGGAGGAGACCCAGTACTTC. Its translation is CASSVVAEETQYF.

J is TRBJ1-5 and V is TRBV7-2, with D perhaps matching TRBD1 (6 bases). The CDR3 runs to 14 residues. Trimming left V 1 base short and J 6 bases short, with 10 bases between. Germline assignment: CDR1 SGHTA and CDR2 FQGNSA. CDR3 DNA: TGTGCCAGCAGCTTAGGGGGAGGGGGTCAGCCCCAGCATTTT. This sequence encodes CASSLGGGGQPQHF.

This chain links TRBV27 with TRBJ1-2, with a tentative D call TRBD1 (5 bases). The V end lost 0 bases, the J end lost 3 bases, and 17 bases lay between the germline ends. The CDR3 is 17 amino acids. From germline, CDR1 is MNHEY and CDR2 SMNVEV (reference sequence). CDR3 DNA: TGTGCCAGCAGTTTATCGAAAGGGCAGGGAGGGCACTATGGCTACACCTTC. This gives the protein CASSLSKGQGGHYGYTF.

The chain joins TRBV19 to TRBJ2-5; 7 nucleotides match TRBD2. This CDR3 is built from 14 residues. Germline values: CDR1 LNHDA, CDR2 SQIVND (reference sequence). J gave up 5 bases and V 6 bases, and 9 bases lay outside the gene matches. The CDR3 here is CASRMRAGVETQYF. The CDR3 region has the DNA TGTGCCAGTAGGATGAGGGCGGGGGTGGAGACCCAGTACTTC.

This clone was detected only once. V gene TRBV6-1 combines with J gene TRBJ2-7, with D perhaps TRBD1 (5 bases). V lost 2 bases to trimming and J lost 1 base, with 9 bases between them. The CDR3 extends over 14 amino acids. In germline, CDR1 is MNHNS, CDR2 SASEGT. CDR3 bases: TGTGCCAGCAGTGAACGGGCAGGGTCCTACGAGCAGTACTTC. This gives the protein CASSERAGSYEQYF.

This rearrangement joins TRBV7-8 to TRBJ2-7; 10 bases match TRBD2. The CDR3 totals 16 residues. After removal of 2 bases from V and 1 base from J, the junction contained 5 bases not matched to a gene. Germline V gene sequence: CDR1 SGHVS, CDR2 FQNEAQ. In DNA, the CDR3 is TGTGCCAGCAGCTTAAGCCCTAGCGGGGGATCCTACGAGCAGTACTTC. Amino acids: CASSLSPSGGSYEQYF. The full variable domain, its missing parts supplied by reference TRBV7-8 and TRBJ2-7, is GAGVSQSPRYKVAKRGQDVALRCDPISGHVSLFWYQQALGQGPEFLTYFQNEAQLDKSGLPSDRFFAERPEGSVSTLKIQRTQQEDSAVYLCASSLSPSGGSYEQYFGPGTRLTVT.

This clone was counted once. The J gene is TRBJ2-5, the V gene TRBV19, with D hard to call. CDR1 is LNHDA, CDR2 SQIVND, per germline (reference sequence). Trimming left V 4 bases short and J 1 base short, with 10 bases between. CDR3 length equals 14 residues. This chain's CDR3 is CASSTRHLQETQYF. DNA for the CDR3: TGTGCCAGTAGTACCCGACACCTCCAAGAGACCCAGTACTTC.

The DNA for the CDR3 is TGCGCCAGCAGCCAACAACAGGGGGGTGGAAACACCATATATTTT. Residues: CASSQQQGGGNTIYF. The chain uses TRBV4-1 and TRBJ1-3; 8 nucleotides align to TRBD1. V gave up 2 bases and J gave up 3 bases; unmatched junction bases: 3. The CDR3 is made up of 15 amino acids. Germline loops: CDR1 MGHRA, CDR2 YSYEKL.

CDR3 sequence: CASSLLTGGATNEQFF. The CDR3 nucleotides are TGTGCCAGCAGCTTACTTACCGGGGGGGCGACTAATGAGCAGTTCTTC. V usage is TRBV11-2 and J usage is TRBJ2-1; 8 positions agree with TRBD2. The V and J ends lost 2 bases and 7 bases, in that order; junction bases with no gene match: 10. This CDR3 contains 16 residues. Germline V gene lookup returns CDR1 SGHAT and CDR2 FQNNGV.

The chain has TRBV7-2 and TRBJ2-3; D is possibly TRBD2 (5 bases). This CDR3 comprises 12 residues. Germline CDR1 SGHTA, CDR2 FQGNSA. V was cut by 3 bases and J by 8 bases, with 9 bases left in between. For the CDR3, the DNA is TGTGCCAGCAGCTTGGGCGAGGGTACGCAGTATTTT. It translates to CASSLGEGTQYF.

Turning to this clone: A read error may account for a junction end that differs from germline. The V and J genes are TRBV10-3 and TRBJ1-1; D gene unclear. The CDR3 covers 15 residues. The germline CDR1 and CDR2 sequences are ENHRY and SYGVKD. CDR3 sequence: CAISGQASGNTEAFF. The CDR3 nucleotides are TGTGCCATCAGCGGCCAGGCGTCGGGGAACACTGAAGCCTTCTTT.